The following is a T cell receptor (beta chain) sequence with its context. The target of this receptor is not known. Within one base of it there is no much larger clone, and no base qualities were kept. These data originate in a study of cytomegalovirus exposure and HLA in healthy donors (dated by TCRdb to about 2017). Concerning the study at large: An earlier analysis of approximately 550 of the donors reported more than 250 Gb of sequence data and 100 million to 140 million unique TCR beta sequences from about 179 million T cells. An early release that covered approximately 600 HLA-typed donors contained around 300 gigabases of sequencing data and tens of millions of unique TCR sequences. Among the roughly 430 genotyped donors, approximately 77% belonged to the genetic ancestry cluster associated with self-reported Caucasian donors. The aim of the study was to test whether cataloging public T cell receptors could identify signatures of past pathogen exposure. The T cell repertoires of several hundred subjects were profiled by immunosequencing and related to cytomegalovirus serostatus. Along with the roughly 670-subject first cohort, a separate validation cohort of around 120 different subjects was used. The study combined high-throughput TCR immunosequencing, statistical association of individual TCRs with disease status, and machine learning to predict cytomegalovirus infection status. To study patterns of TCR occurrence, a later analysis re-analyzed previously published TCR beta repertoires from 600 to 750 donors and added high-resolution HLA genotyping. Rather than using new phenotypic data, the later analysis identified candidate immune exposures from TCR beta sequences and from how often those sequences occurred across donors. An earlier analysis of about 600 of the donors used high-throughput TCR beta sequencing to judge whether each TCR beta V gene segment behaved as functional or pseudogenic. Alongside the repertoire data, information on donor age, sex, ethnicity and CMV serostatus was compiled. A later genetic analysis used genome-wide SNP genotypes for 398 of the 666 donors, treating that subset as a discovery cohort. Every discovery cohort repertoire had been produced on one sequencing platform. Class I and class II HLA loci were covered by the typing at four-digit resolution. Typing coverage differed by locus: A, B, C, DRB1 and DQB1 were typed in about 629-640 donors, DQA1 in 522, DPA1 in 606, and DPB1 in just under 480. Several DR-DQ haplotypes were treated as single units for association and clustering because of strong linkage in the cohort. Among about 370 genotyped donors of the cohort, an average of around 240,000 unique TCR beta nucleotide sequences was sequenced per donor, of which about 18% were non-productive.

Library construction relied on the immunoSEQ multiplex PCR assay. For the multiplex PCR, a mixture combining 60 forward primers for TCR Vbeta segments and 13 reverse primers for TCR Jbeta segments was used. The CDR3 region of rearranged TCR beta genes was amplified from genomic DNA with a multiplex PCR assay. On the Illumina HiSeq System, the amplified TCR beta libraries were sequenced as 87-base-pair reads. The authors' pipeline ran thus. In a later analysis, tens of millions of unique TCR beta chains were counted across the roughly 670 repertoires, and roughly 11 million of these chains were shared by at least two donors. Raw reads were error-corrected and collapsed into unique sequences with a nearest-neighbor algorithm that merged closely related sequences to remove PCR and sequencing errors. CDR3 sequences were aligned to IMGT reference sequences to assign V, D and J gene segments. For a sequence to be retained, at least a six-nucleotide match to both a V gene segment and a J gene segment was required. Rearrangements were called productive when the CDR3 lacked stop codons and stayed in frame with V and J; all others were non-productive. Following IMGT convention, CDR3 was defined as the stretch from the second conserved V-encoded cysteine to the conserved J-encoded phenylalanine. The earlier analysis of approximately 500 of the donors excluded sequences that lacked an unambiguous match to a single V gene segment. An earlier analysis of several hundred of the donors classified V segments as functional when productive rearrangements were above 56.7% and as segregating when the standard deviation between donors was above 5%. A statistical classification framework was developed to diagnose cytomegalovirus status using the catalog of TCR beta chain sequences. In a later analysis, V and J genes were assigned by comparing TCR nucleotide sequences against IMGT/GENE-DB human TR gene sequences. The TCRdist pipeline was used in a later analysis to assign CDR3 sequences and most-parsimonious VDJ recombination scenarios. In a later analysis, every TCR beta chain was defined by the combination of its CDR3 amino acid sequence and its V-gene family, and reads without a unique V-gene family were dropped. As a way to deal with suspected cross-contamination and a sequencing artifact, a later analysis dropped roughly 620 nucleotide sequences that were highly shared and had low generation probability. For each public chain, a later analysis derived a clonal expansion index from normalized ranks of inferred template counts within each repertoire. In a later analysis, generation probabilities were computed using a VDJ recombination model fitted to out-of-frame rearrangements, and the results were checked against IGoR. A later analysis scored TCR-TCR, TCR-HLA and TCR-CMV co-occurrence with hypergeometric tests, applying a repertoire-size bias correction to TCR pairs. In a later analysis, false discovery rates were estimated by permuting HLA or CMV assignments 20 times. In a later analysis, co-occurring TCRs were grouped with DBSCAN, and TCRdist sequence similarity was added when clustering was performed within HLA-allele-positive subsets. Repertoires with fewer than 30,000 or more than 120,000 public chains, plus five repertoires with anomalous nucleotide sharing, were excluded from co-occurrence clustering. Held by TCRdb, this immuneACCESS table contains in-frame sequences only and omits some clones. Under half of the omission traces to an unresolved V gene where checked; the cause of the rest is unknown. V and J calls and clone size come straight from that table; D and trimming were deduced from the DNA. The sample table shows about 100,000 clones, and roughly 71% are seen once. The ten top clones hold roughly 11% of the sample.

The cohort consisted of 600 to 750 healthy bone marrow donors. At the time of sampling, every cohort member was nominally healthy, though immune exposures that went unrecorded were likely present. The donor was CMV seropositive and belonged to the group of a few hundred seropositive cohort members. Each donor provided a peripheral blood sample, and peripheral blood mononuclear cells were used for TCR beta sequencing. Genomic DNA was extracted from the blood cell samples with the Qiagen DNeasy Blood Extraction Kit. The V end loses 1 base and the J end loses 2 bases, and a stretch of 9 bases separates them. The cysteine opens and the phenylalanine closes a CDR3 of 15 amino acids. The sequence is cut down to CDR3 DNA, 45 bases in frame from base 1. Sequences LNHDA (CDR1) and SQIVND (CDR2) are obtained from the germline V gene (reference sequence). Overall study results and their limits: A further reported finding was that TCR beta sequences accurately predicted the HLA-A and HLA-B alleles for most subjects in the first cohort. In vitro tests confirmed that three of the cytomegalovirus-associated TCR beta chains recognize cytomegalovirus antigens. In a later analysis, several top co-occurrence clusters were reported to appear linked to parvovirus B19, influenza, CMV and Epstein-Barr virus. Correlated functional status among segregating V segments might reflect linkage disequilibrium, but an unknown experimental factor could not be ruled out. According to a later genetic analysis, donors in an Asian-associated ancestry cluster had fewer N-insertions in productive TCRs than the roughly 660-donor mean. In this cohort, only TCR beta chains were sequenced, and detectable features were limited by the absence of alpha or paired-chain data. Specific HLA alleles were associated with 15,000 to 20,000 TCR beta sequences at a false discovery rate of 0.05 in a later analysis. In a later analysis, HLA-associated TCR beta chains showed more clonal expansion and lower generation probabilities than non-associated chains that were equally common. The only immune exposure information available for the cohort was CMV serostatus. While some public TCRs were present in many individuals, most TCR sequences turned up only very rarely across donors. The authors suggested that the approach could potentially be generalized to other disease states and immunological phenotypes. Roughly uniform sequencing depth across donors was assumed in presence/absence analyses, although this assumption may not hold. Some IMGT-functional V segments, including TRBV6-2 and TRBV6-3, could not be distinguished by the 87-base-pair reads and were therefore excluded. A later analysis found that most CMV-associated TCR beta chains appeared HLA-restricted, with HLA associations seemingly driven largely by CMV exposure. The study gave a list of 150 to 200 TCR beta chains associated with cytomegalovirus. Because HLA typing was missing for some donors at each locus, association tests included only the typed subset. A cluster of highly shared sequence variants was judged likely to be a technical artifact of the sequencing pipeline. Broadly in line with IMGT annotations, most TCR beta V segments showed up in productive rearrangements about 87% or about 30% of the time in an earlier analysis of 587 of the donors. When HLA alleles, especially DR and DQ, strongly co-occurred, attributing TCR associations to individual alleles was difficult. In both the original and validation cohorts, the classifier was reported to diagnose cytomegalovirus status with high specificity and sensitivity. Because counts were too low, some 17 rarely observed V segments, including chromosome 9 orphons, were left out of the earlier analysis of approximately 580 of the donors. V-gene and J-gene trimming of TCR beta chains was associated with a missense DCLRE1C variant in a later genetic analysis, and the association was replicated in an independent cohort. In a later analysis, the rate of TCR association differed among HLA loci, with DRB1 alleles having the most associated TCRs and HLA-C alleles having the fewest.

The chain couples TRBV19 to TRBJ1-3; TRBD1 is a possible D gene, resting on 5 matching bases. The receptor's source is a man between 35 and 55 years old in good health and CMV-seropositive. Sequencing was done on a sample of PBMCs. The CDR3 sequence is CASSIVPGTGNTIYF. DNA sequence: TGTGCCAGTAGTATAGTCCCAGGGACTGGAAACACCATATATTTT.